What follows are 32 T cell receptor beta chains derived from one specimen sequenced in a study of T cells after somatic rescue of genetic block. TCRdb keeps only in-frame clones here, not all; method: immunoSEQ multiplex PCR. The table includes approximately 11,000 clones, about 81% detected once. Sequencing used peripheral blood mononuclear cells (PBMCs). The source of these receptors is a boy between 10 and 17 years old.

By sample share, this clone is medium-sized. The V and J genes are TRBV14 and TRBJ2-7; 7 bases are shared with TRBD2. Germline V lookup: CDR1 SGHDN, CDR2 FVKESK. The V segment lost 4 bases and the J segment 2 bases; nucleotides outside the gene matches: 8. CDR3 length: 15 amino acids. The chain's CDR3 is CASSLGLGGAYEQYF. The CDR3 DNA is TGTGCCAGCAGCCTCGGACTAGGCGGAGCCTACGAGCAGTACTTC.

This chain connects TRBV7-2 to TRBJ1-3; D call uncertain. This CDR3 comprises 13 residues. CDR1 and CDR2 from the germline V gene are SGHTA and FQGNSA. Trimming cost V 4 bases and J 3 bases, with 7 bases left between them. The CDR3 is CASSSGVGNTIYF. CDR3 DNA: TGTGCCAGCAGCTCAGGAGTTGGAAACACCATATATTTT.

The chain has TRBV6-1 and TRBJ1-2; no clear D. CDR1 is MNHNS and CDR2 is SASEGT in the germline V gene. This CDR3 is 14 amino acids long. V lost 5 bases and J 3 bases, leaving 13 bases between the germline ends. Written as DNA, the CDR3 is TGTGCCAGCAGTACGGGGTTATCCTACTATGGCTACACCTTC. It specifies CASSTGLSYYGYTF.

The chain joins TRBV13 to TRBJ1-2; D is perhaps TRBD1 (5 bases). Germline-derived CDR1 and CDR2 are PRHDT and FYEKMQ (reference sequence). The ends were cut back, 5 bases at V and 3 bases at J, with 16 bases in the middle. The CDR3 loop spans 15 amino acids. CDR3 sequence reads: CASSSPPTGDYGYTF. In nucleotides, the CDR3 is TGTGCCAGCAGCAGTCCTCCCACAGGAGACTATGGCTACACCTTC. Complete variable domain (other parts from reference TRBV13 and TRBJ1-2): AAGVIQSPRHLIKEKRETATLKCYPIPRHDTVYWYQQGPGQDPQFLISFYEKMQSDKGSIPDRFSAQQFSDYHSELNMSSLELGDSALYFCASSSPPTGDYGYTFGSGTRLTVV.

The J gene is TRBJ2-5, the V gene TRBV27; 9 positions agree with TRBD1. V gave up 6 bases and J gave up 4 bases; unmatched junction bases: 12. Germline CDR1 MNHEY, CDR2 SMNVEV (reference sequence). CDR3 size: 16 residues. CDR3 loop: CASSLDRDRVGETQYF. The CDR3 coding sequence is TGTGCCAGCAGCCTCGACCGGGACAGGGTTGGAGAGACCCAGTACTTC.

The V gene is TRBV10-1, the J gene TRBJ2-1, with unresolved D. CDR1 is WNHNN and CDR2 is SYGVQD in the germline V gene (reference sequence). The CDR3 consists of 13 residues. The V end was cut by 0 bases, the J end by 12 bases, with 12 bases between. The CDR3 DNA reads TGCGCCAGCAGTGAGTCGGCTTTTATGGGGCAGTTCTTC. It translates to CASSESAFMGQFF.

This clone was found once. The chain employs TRBV2 and TRBJ1-2; 8 nucleotides line up with TRBD1. V was pared by 6 bases and J by 5 bases, with 11 bases of the junction left unmatched. This CDR3 region has 15 residues. Germline V gives CDR1 SNHLY, CDR2 FYNNEI. The CDR3 reads CASRMDRVGEYGYTF. The CDR3 nucleotides are TGTGCCAGCAGGATGGACAGGGTCGGCGAGTATGGCTACACCTTC.

This chain links TRBV19 with TRBJ2-2, with 8 nucleotides matching TRBD1. With 6 bases clipped from V and 0 bases from J, the junction kept 6 bases outside the gene matches. This CDR3 spans 16 amino acids. The germline V gene has CDR1 LNHDA and CDR2 SQIVND (reference sequence). CDR3 in amino acids: CASRIGTGANTGELFF. The CDR3 coding sequence is TGTGCCAGTAGAATCGGGACAGGCGCGAACACCGGGGAGCTGTTTTTT.

The J gene is TRBJ2-3, the V gene TRBV11-3; 13 nucleotides agree with TRBD2. V was pared by 6 bases and J by 1 base, with 16 bases of the junction left unmatched. The CDR3 totals 20 residues. Germline values: CDR1 SGHNT, CDR2 YENEEA. CDR3 in amino acids: CASRSNPRTSGRGGTDTQYF. CDR3 bases: TGTGCCAGCAGATCCAACCCCAGGACTAGCGGGAGAGGCGGCACAGATACGCAGTATTTT.

J is TRBJ1-4 and V is TRBV6-5; no firm D call. The V end lost 2 bases, the J end lost 10 bases, and 8 bases lay between the germline ends. This CDR3 is built from 12 residues. The germline V gene has CDR1 MNHEY and CDR2 SVGAGI. CDR3 in DNA: TGTGCCAGCAGTTACCGGTTGGGAAAACTGTTTTTT. Translation gives CASSYRLGKLFF.

V gene TRBV14 combines with J gene TRBJ1-3; D gene ambiguous. Germline CDR1 SGHDN, CDR2 FVKESK. The V and J ends lost 4 bases and 2 bases respectively, with 0 bases between them. The CDR3 loop spans 11 amino acids. Here the CDR3 DNA reads TGTGCCAGCAGCCCTGGAAACACCATATATTTT. The encoded protein is CASSPGNTIYF.

The chain couples TRBV5-1 to TRBJ2-5; D call uncertain. CDR1 is SGHRS and CDR2 is YFSETQ in the germline V gene. V was clipped by 4 bases and J by 1 base, with 5 bases between them. The CDR3 spans 12 residues. For the CDR3, the DNA is TGCGCCAGCAGCGCCTCCCAAGAGACCCAGTACTTC. This encodes CASSASQETQYF.

The chain carries TRBV7-2 and TRBJ1-6; tentative D call: TRBD1 (5 bases). The germline V gene has CDR1 SGHTA and CDR2 FQGNSA. There are 16 residues in the CDR3. Deletions cut 1 base from V and 10 bases from J, with 17 bases between. The CDR3 DNA reads as TGTGCCAGCAGCTTAGATATCGGAGGGGCTGGGTCACCCCTCCACTTT. It encodes CASSLDIGGAGSPLHF. The variable domain in full, with the rest retrieved from reference TRBV7-2 and TRBJ1-6, is GAGVSQSPSNKVTEKGKDVELRCDPISGHTALYWYRQSLGQGLEFLIYFQGNSAPDKSGLPSDRFSAERTGGSVSTLTIQRTQQEDSAVYLCASSLDIGGAGSPLHFGNGTRLTVT.

The chain joins TRBV4-3 to TRBJ1-2; no clear D. The CDR3 covers 13 residues. Trimming removed 4 bases from V and 3 bases from J, with 9 bases in between. Per germline, CDR1 LGHNA and CDR2 YSLEER. CDR3 in DNA: TGCGCCAGCAGCCCAGACGCCTACTATGGCTACACCTTC. It specifies CASSPDAYYGYTF.

The J gene is TRBJ1-6, the V gene TRBV6-5, with a possible D match to TRBD1 (5 bases). The germline gives CDR1 MNHEY, CDR2 SVGAGI. The CDR3 consists of 14 residues. Trimming took off 5 bases at V and 7 bases at J, with 12 bases between the two ends. CDR3 bases: TGTGCCAGCAGTCGACAGAATTACAATTCACCCCTCCACTTT. This gives the protein CASSRQNYNSPLHF.

Comments on this clone: A read error may explain this, as a much larger clone is one base away. This chain uses TRBV19 with TRBJ2-7; D perhaps matches TRBD1 (8 bases). Germline CDR1 is LNHDA and CDR2 is SQIVND (reference sequence). The CDR3 is 15 amino acids. CDR3 sequence: CANSKGRDRRHEQYF. In DNA form, the CDR3 reads TGTGCCAATAGTAAGGGGAGGGACAGGAGGCACGAGCAGTACTTC.

V is TRBV5-1 and J is TRBJ1-2; D perhaps matches TRBD1 (6 bases). Germline-derived CDR1 and CDR2 are SGHRS and YFSETQ. The V gene lost 4 bases and the J gene lost 2 bases, with 12 bases spanning the gap. The CDR3 runs 14 residues. CDR3 DNA: TGCGCCAGCAGCATTGACAGGATAAACTATGGCTACACCTTC. Protein: CASSIDRINYGYTF. Full variable domain (outside the CDR3, taken from reference TRBV5-1 and TRBJ1-2): KAGVTQTPRYLIKTRGQQVTLSCSPISGHRSVSWYQQTPGQGLQFLFEYFSETQRNKGNFPGRFSGRQFSNSRSEMNVSTLELGDSALYLCASSIDRINYGYTFGSGTRLTVV.

In this sample, this clone turned up a few times. The rearrangement uses TRBV13 and TRBJ2-7; the D is unclear. Trimming cost V 0 bases and J 4 bases, with 7 bases left between them. This CDR3 region has 13 residues. The germline V gene has CDR1 PRHDT and CDR2 FYEKMQ (reference sequence). CDR3 sequence reads: CASSLGGLYEQYF. CDR3 bases: TGTGCCAGCAGCTTAGGGGGTCTATACGAGCAGTACTTC.

The CDR3 nucleotides are TGTGCTAGTGCCAATGGATGGGGGCAGCCCCAGCATTTT. Protein sequence: CASANGWGQPQHF. This chain uses TRBV12-5 with TRBJ1-5; maybe TRBD1 (5 bases). The CDR3 runs 13 residues. V was shortened by 7 bases and J by 7 bases, with 14 bases between the two germline ends. Germline V gene data show CDR1 as LGHNT and CDR2 as FRNRAP.

The chain combines TRBV10-3 with TRBJ2-3; D not certain. This CDR3 is built from 13 residues. Germline values: CDR1 ENHRY, CDR2 SYGVKD. Between the trimmed V and J ends, which lost 6 bases and 1 base, there was a span of 8 bases. CDR3 sequence: CAISTTGTDTQYF. CDR3 nucleotides: TGTGCCATCAGCACCACCGGCACAGATACGCAGTATTTT.

The rearrangement joins TRBV7-2 to TRBJ2-1, with D possibly being TRBD2 (6 bases). Germline V gene sequence: CDR1 SGHTA, CDR2 FQGNSA. V lost 3 bases to trimming and J lost 5 bases, with 20 bases between them. The CDR3 has 17 residues. CDR3 sequence (DNA): TGTGCCAGCAGCTTGTTCGGGACTTCCCGGTTTAACAATGAGCAGTTCTTC. Protein: CASSLFGTSRFNNEQFF.

This chain connects TRBV7-3 to TRBJ2-1, with D perhaps assigned TRBD1 or TRBD2 (5 bases each). CDR3 length: 16 amino acids. The V and J ends lost 2 bases and 0 bases respectively, with 11 bases between them. Germline assignment: CDR1 SGHTA and CDR2 FQGTGA. CDR3 sequence (DNA): TGTGCCAGCAGCTTAGGGGGTTACAGCTCCTACAATGAGCAGTTCTTC. Protein: CASSLGGYSSYNEQFF.

The rearrangement links TRBV9 to TRBJ2-5, with 10 bases that match TRBD1. From germline, CDR1 is SGDLS and CDR2 YYNGEE. Unmatched junction bases numbered 7, after V lost 3 bases and J lost 5 bases. This CDR3 contains 15 residues. The chain's CDR3 is CASSATGTGDETQYF. The CDR3 nucleotides read TGTGCCAGCAGCGCAACCGGGACAGGGGACGAGACCCAGTACTTC. Looking up the rest from reference TRBV9 and TRBJ2-5 gives the full variable domain: DSGVTQTPKHLITATGQRVTLRCSPRSGDLSVYWYQQSLDQGLQFLIQYYNGEERAKGNILERFSAQQFPDLHSELNLSSLELGDSALYFCASSATGTGDETQYFGPGTRLLVL.

The rearrangement uses TRBV19 and TRBJ1-1, with D perhaps matching TRBD1 (6 bases). Germline V gene sequence: CDR1 LNHDA, CDR2 SQIVND (reference sequence). The V end lost 6 bases, the J end lost 0 bases, and 20 bases lay between the germline ends. The CDR3 loop spans 17 amino acids. This chain's CDR3 is CASSGGQDKGMNTEAFF. CDR3 coding DNA: TGTGCCAGTAGCGGGGGGCAGGACAAGGGCATGAACACTGAAGCTTTCTTT.

This clone was seen a few times. This chain uses TRBV29-1 with TRBJ2-3; tentatively, D is TRBD1 (5 bases). The CDR3 totals 12 residues. Germline assignment: CDR1 SQVTM and CDR2 ANQGSEA. Between the trimmed V and J ends, which lost 5 bases and 2 bases, there was a span of 8 bases. The CDR3 nucleotides read TGCAGCGTTTTCAGGGACACAGATACGCAGTATTTT. Translation gives CSVFRDTDTQYF.

In DNA, the CDR3 is TGTGCCAGCAGCTTGATTAGCGGGGGCATCTCCTACGAGCAGTACTTC. Translated, it gives CASSLISGGISYEQYF. The V and J genes are TRBV7-2 and TRBJ2-7; 9 bases are shared with TRBD2. J gave up 0 bases and V 3 bases, and 6 bases lay outside the gene matches. Germline CDR1 reads SGHTA; CDR2 reads FQGNSA. The CDR3 is made up of 16 amino acids.

V is TRBV6-1 and J is TRBJ2-5, with TRBD2 as a possible D gene (6 bases). Germline-derived CDR1 and CDR2 are MNHNS and SASEGT. The ends were cut back, 6 bases at V and 5 bases at J, with 16 bases in the middle. CDR3 length: 14 residues. CDR3 residues: CASRGRDSPETQYF. CDR3 nucleotides: TGTGCCAGCAGGGGCCGGGACTCCCCGGAGACCCAGTACTTC.

The chain is built from TRBV2 and TRBJ2-1, with TRBD2 matching 9 bases. Losses at the gene ends were 2 bases for V and 9 bases for J; bases not matched to a gene: 8. The germline CDR1 and CDR2 sequences are SNHLY and FYNNEI. The CDR3 has 15 residues. CDR3: CASSEYSGGPGEQFF. The CDR3 DNA reads TGTGCCAGCAGTGAATACAGCGGGGGGCCAGGTGAGCAGTTCTTC.

This clone is large by share. This sequence joins TRBV11-2 and TRBJ1-1, with D hard to call. Germline CDR1 SGHAT, CDR2 FQNNGV. CDR3 length: 14 amino acids. Trimming removed 1 base from V and 7 bases from J, with 13 bases in between. In DNA, the CDR3 is TGTGCCAGCAGCTTAGCTCTGGATATCGGTGAAGCTTTCTTT. It encodes CASSLALDIGEAFF.

The V and J genes are TRBV4-3 and TRBJ2-7, with 7 bases that match TRBD2. The CDR3 is 16 residues long. From germline, CDR1 is LGHNA and CDR2 YSLEER. With V trimmed by 3 bases and J by 0 bases, 8 bases remained unmatched. The CDR3 protein is CASSHTLAEASYEQYF. In nucleotides, the CDR3 is TGCGCCAGCAGCCACACTCTAGCGGAGGCCTCCTACGAGCAGTACTTC.

The V and J genes are TRBV7-3 and TRBJ2-5; D could derive from TRBD1 or TRBD2 (6 bases each). The CDR3 runs to 13 residues. V was cut by 5 bases and J by 5 bases, with 12 bases left in between. From germline, CDR1 is SGHTA and CDR2 FQGTGA. The CDR3 DNA follows: TGTGCCAGCAGCCCGACAGGAGGGGAGACCCAGTACTTC. Amino acids: CASSPTGGETQYF.

The chain couples TRBV7-9 to TRBJ2-7, with D possibly matching TRBD2 (7 bases). V lost 5 bases, J lost 5 bases, and 22 bases lay in between. CDR3 length equals 16 residues. Germline CDR1 reads SEHNR; CDR2 reads FQNEAQ (reference sequence). The CDR3 DNA sequence: TGTGCCAGCAGCATCCCGGGGGGCGGGAGCGGGAACGAGCAGTACTTC. It translates to CASSIPGGGSGNEQYF.